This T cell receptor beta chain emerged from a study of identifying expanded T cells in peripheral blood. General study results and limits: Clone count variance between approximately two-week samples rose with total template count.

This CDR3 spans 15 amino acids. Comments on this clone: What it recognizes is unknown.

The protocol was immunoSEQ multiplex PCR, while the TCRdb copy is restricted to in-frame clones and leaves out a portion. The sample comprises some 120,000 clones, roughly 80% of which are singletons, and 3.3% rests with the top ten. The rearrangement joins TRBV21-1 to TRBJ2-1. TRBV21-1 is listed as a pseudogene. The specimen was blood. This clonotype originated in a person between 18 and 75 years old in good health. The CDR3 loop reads CASSVLGTPWNEQFF. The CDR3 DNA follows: TGTGCCAGCAGCGTCCTCGGGACCCCGTGGAATGAGCAGTTCTTC.